These 6 T cell receptor beta chains were all obtained from the same sample, sequenced in a study of shared clonotypes between healthy human individuals. TCRdb keeps only in-frame clones here, not all; method: immunoSEQ multiplex PCR. The sample consists of approximately 2,000,000 clones, 93% of them appearing once. Naive CD8 cells lacked CD45RO, underwent positive selection for CCR7 and left out terminally differentiated effector memory CD45RA+ cells. The source material was naive CD8+ T cells from PBMCs. The source is a man aged 18 to 29 in good health. Some clones in this sample may be carry-over from other donors' samples.

CDR3: CASGLLPPKTGSNTGELFF. CDR3 nucleotide sequence: TGTGCTAGTGGTTTGCTCCCTCCTAAAACAGGGTCGAACACCGGGGAGCTGTTTTTT. This chain links TRBV12-5 with TRBJ2-2; possible D gene TRBD1, 6 bases. There are 19 residues in the CDR3. Trimming cost V 2 bases and J 0 bases, with 19 bases left between them. Germline V gene sequence: CDR1 LGHNT, CDR2 FRNRAP.

Points on this clone: The same CDR3 is also encoded by other DNA sequences in this sample. The J gene is TRBJ2-5, the V gene TRBV27; D is unresolved. With 5 bases removed from V and 0 bases from J, the gap between germline ends came to 7 bases. This CDR3 region has 13 residues. Germline CDR1 is MNHEY and CDR2 is SMNVEV (reference sequence). CDR3 amino acids: CASSPRYQETQYF. Written as DNA, the CDR3 is TGTGCCAGCAGTCCCCGATACCAAGAGACCCAGTACTTC.

The chain has TRBV12-5 and TRBJ2-3, with D perhaps matching TRBD1 (8 bases). The CDR3 spans 23 residues. Germline-derived CDR1 and CDR2 are LGHNT and FRNRAP. V lost 5 bases and J lost 2, with 38 bases in between. The CDR3 here is CASGSGDKGLETRTGTFTDTQYF. The CDR3 coding sequence is TGTGCTAGTGGTAGCGGGGACAAGGGACTTGAAACAAGGACAGGGACTTTCACAGATACGCAGTATTTT.

The CDR3 DNA is TGTGCCAGCAGCTATAGATCGGGTGGCGAGCAGTACTTC. This encodes CASSYRSGGEQYF. The V gene is TRBV5-6, the J gene TRBJ2-7, with D hard to call. Germline values: CDR1 SGHDT, CDR2 YYEEEE. Between the trimmed V and J ends, which lost 3 bases and 6 bases, there was a span of 13 bases. The CDR3 totals 13 residues. The full variable domain, rest sourced from reference TRBV5-6 and TRBJ2-7, is DAGVTQSPTHLIKTRGQQVTLRCSPKSGHDTVSWYQQALGQGPQFIFQYYEEEERQRGNFPDRFSGHQFPNYSSELNVNALLLGDSALYLCASSYRSGGEQYFGPGTRLTVT.

V and J are TRBV30 and TRBJ2-7; 8 bases align to TRBD1. CDR3 length equals 13 residues. V gave up 3 bases and J gave up 4 bases; unmatched junction bases: 5. Germline V lookup: CDR1 GTSNPN, CDR2 SVGIG (reference sequence). The CDR3 loop is CAWRTTGVYEQYF. In DNA form, the CDR3 reads TGTGCCTGGAGGACGACAGGGGTTTACGAGCAGTACTTC.

J is TRBJ2-1 and V is TRBV5-1, with 8 nucleotides matching TRBD1. Per germline, CDR1 SGHRS and CDR2 YFSETQ. J lost 9 bases, V lost 4 bases, and 6 bases had no gene match. This CDR3 has 13 amino acids. CDR3 loop: CASSQGAVLEQFF. CDR3 in DNA: TGCGCCAGCAGCCAGGGGGCGGTCCTTGAGCAGTTCTTC.